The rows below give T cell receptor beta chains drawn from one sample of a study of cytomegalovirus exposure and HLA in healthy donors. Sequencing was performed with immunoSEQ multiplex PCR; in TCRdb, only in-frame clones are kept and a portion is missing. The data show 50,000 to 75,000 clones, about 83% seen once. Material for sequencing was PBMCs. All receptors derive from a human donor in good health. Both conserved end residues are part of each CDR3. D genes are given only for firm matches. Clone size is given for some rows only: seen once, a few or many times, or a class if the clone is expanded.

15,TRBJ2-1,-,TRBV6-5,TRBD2,CAVTPTSGSDNEQFF,TGTGCCGTCACCCCGACTAGCGGGAGTGACAATGAGCAGTTCTTC
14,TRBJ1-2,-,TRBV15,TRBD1,CATSTYRGREGYTF,TGTGCCACCAGCACGTACAGGGGGAGGGAGGGCTACACCTTC
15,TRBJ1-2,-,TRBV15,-,CATSINRVANYGYTF,TGTGCCACCAGCATCAACAGGGTGGCTAACTATGGCTACACCTTC
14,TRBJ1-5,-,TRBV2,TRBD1,CASSTGGDNQPQHF,TGTGCCAGCTCTACAGGGGGTGACAATCAGCCCCAGCATTTT
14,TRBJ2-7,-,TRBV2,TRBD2,CASSELAGVGEQYF,TGTGCCAGCAGTGAATTGGCGGGAGTGGGCGAGCAGTACTTC
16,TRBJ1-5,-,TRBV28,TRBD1,CASSFLDRGGNQPQHF,TGTGCCAGCAGTTTCTTAGACAGGGGAGGAAATCAGCCCCAGCATTTT
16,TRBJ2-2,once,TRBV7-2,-,CASSLYRQTNTGELFF,TGTGCCAGCAGCTTATATCGACAGACGAACACCGGGGAGCTGTTTTTT
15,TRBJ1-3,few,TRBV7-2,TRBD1,CASSATGGFGNTIYF,TGTGCCAGCAGCGCGACAGGGGGGTTTGGAAACACCATATATTTT
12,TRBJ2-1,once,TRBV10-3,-,CAIDTGYNGQFF,TGTGCCATCGACACAGGGTACAATGGGCAGTTCTTC
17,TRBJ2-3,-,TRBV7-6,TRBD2,CASSPPRSGRATDTQYF,TGTGCCAGCAGCCCTCCCCGTAGCGGGAGGGCGACAGATACGCAGTATTTT
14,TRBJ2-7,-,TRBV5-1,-,CASSLGAEPYEQYF,TGCGCCAGCAGCTTGGGGGCAGAACCCTACGAGCAGTACTTC
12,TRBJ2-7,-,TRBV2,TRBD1,CASSGDSHEQYF,TGTGCCAGCAGTGGGGACAGCCACGAGCAGTACTTC
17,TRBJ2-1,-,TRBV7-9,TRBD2,CASSLSPTSGRRHEQFF,TGTGCCAGCAGCTTAAGTCCAACTAGCGGGAGGAGGCATGAGCAGTTCTTC
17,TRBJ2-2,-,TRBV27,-,CASSLYGSDPQTGELFF,TGTGCCAGCAGTTTATACGGGAGTGATCCCCAGACCGGGGAGCTGTTTTTT
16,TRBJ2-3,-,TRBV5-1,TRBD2,CASSPGLAGSTDTQYF,TGCGCCAGCAGCCCGGGACTAGCGGGCTCCACAGATACGCAGTATTTT
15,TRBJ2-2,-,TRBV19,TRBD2,CASRRTSGSIGELFF,TGTGCCAGTAGAAGGACTAGCGGGAGTATCGGGGAGCTGTTTTTT
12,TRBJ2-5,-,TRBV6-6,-,CASTLGEETQYF,TGTGCCAGCACCCTCGGGGAAGAGACCCAGTACTTC
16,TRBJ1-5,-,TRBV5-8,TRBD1,CASSLGTGGFNQPQHF,TGTGCCAGCAGCTTGGGTACAGGGGGCTTCAATCAGCCCCAGCATTTT
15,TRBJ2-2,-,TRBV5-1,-,CASSLGTFRGGELFF,TGCGCCAGCAGCTTGGGAACCTTCAGGGGCGGGGAGCTGTTTTTT
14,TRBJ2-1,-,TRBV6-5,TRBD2,CASSPQASGTEQFF,TGTGCCAGCAGTCCGCAGGCTAGCGGGACTGAGCAGTTCTTC
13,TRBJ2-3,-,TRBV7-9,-,CASSLAEFDTQYF,TGTGCCAGCAGCTTAGCGGAGTTTGATACGCAGTATTTT
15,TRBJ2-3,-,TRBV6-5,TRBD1,CASSYSWGQPHTQYF,TGTGCCAGCAGTTACTCATGGGGACAGCCACATACGCAGTATTTT
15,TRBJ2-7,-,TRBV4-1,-,CASSQVGRATREQYF,TGCGCCAGCAGCCAAGTGGGCAGAGCAACACGCGAGCAGTACTTC
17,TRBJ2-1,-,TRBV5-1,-,CASSRLIERSSYNEQFF,TGCGCCAGCAGCCGCCTAATTGAGCGGAGCTCCTACAATGAGCAGTTCTTC
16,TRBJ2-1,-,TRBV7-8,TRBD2,CASSSVLAGGPYEQFF,TGTGCCAGCAGCTCCGTCCTAGCGGGAGGGCCCTATGAGCAGTTCTTC
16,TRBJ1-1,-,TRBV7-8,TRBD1,CASSLVRTGVSTEAFF,TGTGCCAGCAGCTTAGTCAGGACAGGGGTGAGCACTGAAGCTTTCTTT
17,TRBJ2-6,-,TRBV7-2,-,CASKARAGSVGANVLTF,TGTGCCAGCAAAGCCCGCGCAGGGTCTGTTGGGGCCAACGTCCTGACTTTC
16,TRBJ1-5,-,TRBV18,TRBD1,CASSPPDGQAYQPQHF,TGTGCCAGCTCACCACCGGATGGACAGGCTTATCAGCCCCAGCATTTT
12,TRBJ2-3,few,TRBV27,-,CASSLSVLADFF,TGTGCCAGCAGTTTATCGGTGTTGGCTGATTTTTTT
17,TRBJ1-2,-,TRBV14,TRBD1,CASSQVFIRGRGYGYTF,TGTGCCAGCAGCCAAGTATTTATCAGGGGGCGAGGATATGGCTACACCTTC
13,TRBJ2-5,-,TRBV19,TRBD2,CATSGLVSETQYF,TGTGCCACTTCGGGACTAGTTTCAGAGACCCAGTACTTC
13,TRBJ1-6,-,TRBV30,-,CALEGAYNSPLHF,TGTGCCTTAGAGGGGGCCTATAATTCACCCCTCCACTTT
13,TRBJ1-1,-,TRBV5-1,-,CASIEGTNTEAFF,TGCGCCAGCATTGAGGGGACTAACACTGAAGCTTTCTTT
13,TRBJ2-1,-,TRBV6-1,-,CASSRTSQGEQFF,TGTGCCAGCAGCCGCACCTCGCAGGGTGAGCAGTTCTTC
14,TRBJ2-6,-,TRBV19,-,CASSFGAGANVLTF,TGTGCCAGTAGTTTCGGGGCTGGGGCCAACGTCCTGACTTTC
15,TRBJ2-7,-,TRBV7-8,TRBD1,CASSFAGQGDGEQYF,TGTGCCAGCAGCTTTGCGGGCCAGGGGGATGGCGAGCAGTACTTC
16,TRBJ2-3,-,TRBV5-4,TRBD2,CASSLVLAGEADTQYF,TGTGCCAGCAGCTTGGTGTTAGCGGGAGAGGCAGATACGCAGTATTTT
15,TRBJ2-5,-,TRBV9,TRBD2,CASSEGLAGPLTQYF,TGTGCCAGCAGCGAGGGACTAGCGGGCCCCCTGACCCAGTACTTC
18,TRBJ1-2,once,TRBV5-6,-,CASSLGGDLLKAGYGYTF,TGTGCCAGCAGCTTGGGGGGGGACCTCCTAAAGGCGGGCTATGGCTACACCTTC
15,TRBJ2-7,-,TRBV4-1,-,CASSQVRYSLYEQYF,TGCGCCAGCAGCCAAGTGAGGTATTCACTGTACGAGCAGTACTTC
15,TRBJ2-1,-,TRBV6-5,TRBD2,CASSRGGKSYNEQFF,TGTGCCAGCAGTCGGGGGGGGAAATCCTACAATGAGCAGTTCTTC
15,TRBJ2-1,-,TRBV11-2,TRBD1,CASSARTGHYNEQFF,TGTGCCAGCAGCGCCCGGACAGGGCATTACAATGAGCAGTTCTTC
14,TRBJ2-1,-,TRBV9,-,CASNRQVSPNEQFF,TGTGCCAGCAACCGTCAGGTTTCCCCCAATGAGCAGTTCTTC
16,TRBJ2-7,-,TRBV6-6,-,CASSYSYRGHSYEQYF,TGTGCCAGCAGTTACTCCTATAGGGGACACTCCTACGAGCAGTACTTC
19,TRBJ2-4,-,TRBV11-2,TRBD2,CASSFRDYDELLAKNIQYF,TGTGCCAGCAGCTTCCGGGACTACGATGAGTTACTAGCCAAAAACATTCAGTACTTC
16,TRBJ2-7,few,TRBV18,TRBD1,CASSPGTRGLRYEQYF,TGTGCCAGCTCACCAGGTACCAGGGGGCTTAGGTACGAGCAGTACTTC
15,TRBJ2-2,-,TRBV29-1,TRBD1,CSVKQGTIGSGELFF,TGCAGCGTTAAACAGGGGACCATCGGTTCCGGGGAGCTGTTTTTT
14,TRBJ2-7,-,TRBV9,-,CASSTQGLPYEQYF,TGTGCCAGCAGCACTCAGGGGCTTCCCTACGAGCAGTACTTC
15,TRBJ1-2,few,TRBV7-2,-,CASSLGATSNYGYTF,TGTGCCAGCAGCTTAGGGGCTACAAGTAACTATGGCTACACCTTC
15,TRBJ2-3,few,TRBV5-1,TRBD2,CASSPLAGNTDTQYF,TGCGCCAGCAGTCCTCTAGCGGGGAACACAGATACGCAGTATTTT